This TCR beta chain was identified during a study of blood T cell repertoires in COVID-19. Produced via immunoSEQ multiplex PCR; TCRdb's table is partial and in-frame only. In the table there are under 200,000 clones, around 83% of which are singletons. V was clipped by 6 bases and J by 3 bases; unmatched bases: 4. The CDR3 runs 13 residues. This receptor was taken from a young man with acute or convalescent COVID-19. The chain is built from TRBV12-3 or TRBV12-4 and TRBJ1-2; 7 bases are a match to TRBD1. The material sequenced was peripheral blood. The CDR3 loop is CASRPGTDYGYTF. CDR3 bases: TGTGCCAGCAGACCCGGGACAGACTATGGCTACACCTTC.